These T cell receptor beta chains were read from a single sample in a study of T-cell reconstitution after alpha-beta-depleted transplantation in children. TCRdb used MiXCR to reprocess the PCR reads, holding one entry per CDR3 protein. The sample has 500,000 to 650,000 distinct CDR3 sequences, 13% seen once. The source was PBMCs, mostly from graft donor cells, collected 360 days after TCRalphabeta/CD19-depleted stem cell transplant. The receptors were sampled from a male patient aged 10 to 17 who had a stem cell transplant for acute myeloid leukemia, so the T cells may come from the graft donor. Both conserved end residues are part of each CDR3. The D gene is left open where the match is weak. The size entry is marked missing in some rows and otherwise reads once, few, many or a size class.

V gene	clone size	J gene	D gene	CDR3 protein	CDR3 DNA
TRBV12-3/TRBV12-4	.	TRBJ1-5	.	CASSLQSGGNQPQHF	TGTGCCAGCAGCCTTCAGTCAGGGGGCAATCAGCCCCAGCATTTT
TRBV12-3/TRBV12-4	.	TRBJ2-6	.	CASSSISGANVLTF	TGTGCCAGCAGTAGCATCTCTGGGGCCAACGTCCTGACTTTC
TRBV11-2	few	TRBJ1-1	.	CASSPPTHTQGKLNTEAFF	TGTGCCAGCAGCCCCCCGACCCATACTCAGGGGAAGTTGAACACTGAAGCTTTCTTT
TRBV7-9	.	TRBJ2-3	TRBD2	CASSFPERERMYF	TGTGCCAGCAGCTTCCCCGAGCGGGAGCGCATGTATTTT
TRBV5-1	many	TRBJ2-2	TRBD1	CASREGQGRFLNTGELFF	TGCGCCAGCAGAGAGGGACAGGGCCGATTCTTGAACACCGGGGAGCTGTTTTTT
TRBV12-3/TRBV12-4	few	TRBJ2-7	.	CASSFNPLSYEQYF	TGTGCCAGCAGTTTTAACCCCCTCTCCTACGAGCAGTACTTC
TRBV28	many	TRBJ2-3	.	CASSLGGRDTQYF	TGTGCCAGCAGTTTAGGGGGGCGAGATACGCAGTATTTT
TRBV6-2/TRBV6-3	few	TRBJ2-3	TRBD2	CASSYSQREVLRNTQYF	TGTGCCAGCAGTTACTCCCAGCGGGAGGTACTTCGAAATACGCAGTATTTT
TRBV5-1	few	TRBJ2-7	TRBD2	CASSLEEPGLAGVYEQYF	TGCGCCAGCAGCTTGGAAGAACCGGGACTAGCGGGAGTCTACGAGCAGTACTTC
TRBV6-1	.	TRBJ1-6	TRBD1	CASSSGQGPLAYNSPLHF	TGTGCCAGCAGCTCGGGACAGGGGCCATTGGCTTATAATTCACCCCTCCACTTT
TRBV30	many	TRBJ2-5	.	CAWGMPSPHRGQETQYF	TGTGCCTGGGGCATGCCCAGCCCTCATAGAGGACAAGAGACCCAGTACTTC